This T cell receptor (beta chain) stems from a study of cytomegalovirus exposure and HLA in healthy donors. PCR employed 60 Vbeta and 13 Jbeta primers. TCRdb keeps only in-frame clones here, not all; method: immunoSEQ multiplex PCR. Its table records about 53,000 clones. V shed 2 bases and J shed 6 bases, with 11 bases lying between them. Germline V gene data show CDR1 as SGHRS and CDR2 as YFSETQ. CDR3 length: 13 residues. The chain carries TRBV5-1 and TRBJ1-2, with D possibly being TRBD1 (5 bases). This TCR derives from a young man in good health and CMV-seropositive. The specimen was PBMCs. CDR3 DNA: TGCGCCAGCAGCTTTTTGGGGCCCGATGGCTACACCTTC. This encodes CASSFLGPDGYTF.